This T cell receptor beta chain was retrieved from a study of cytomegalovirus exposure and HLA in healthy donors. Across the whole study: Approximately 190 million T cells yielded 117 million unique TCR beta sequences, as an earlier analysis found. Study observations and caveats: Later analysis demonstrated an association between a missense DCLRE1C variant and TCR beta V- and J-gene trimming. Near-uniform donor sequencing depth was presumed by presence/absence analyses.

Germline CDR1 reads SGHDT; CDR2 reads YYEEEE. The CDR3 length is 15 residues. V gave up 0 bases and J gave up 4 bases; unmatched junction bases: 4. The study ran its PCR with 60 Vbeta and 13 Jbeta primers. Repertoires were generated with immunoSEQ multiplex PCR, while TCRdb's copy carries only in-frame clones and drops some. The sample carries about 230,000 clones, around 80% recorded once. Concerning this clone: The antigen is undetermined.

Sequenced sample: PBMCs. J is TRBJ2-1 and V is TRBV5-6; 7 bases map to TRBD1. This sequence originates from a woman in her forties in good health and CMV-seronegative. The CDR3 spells CASSLGGQTYNEQFF. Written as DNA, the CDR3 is TGTGCCAGCAGCTTGGGGGGACAGACTTACAATGAGCAGTTCTTC.